These 32 T cell receptor beta chains originate from one sample sequenced in a study of CD4 T cells in relation to SARS-CoV-2 and coronaviruses. CD4+ T cells from unexposed donors were obtained before the COVID-19 pandemic (2011-2018). Assay: immunoSEQ multiplex PCR; the TCRdb copy retains only in-frame clones and omits some. The table includes 60,000 or so clones, approximately 94% detected once. Sequenced sample: naive CD4+ T cells from PBMCs. The subset: naive CD4+ T cells isolated by negative enrichment. The receptors stem from a human donor in good health.

The chain carries TRBV12-2 and TRBJ1-2. TRBV12-2 is termed a pseudogene. The CDR3 is 13 amino acids. CDR3 amino acids: CASRVGRPEGYTF. Written as DNA, the CDR3 is TGTGCAAGTCGCGTGGGCAGGCCGGAGGGCTACACCTTC.

V gene TRBV3-1 (or the pseudogene TRBV3-2) combines with J gene TRBJ2-1; D remains unclear. The V end lost 4 bases, the J end lost 4 bases, and 5 bases lay between the germline ends. Germline lookup yields CDR1 LGHDT and CDR2 YNNKEL (reference sequence). This CDR3 comprises 12 residues. DNA of the CDR3: TGTGCCAGCAGCCGGATGTACAATGAGCAGTTCTTC. Residues: CASSRMYNEQFF.

The V and J genes are TRBV5-1 and TRBJ2-7; D is uncertain. The germline V and J ends were trimmed by 4 bases and 6 bases, with 17 bases remaining between them. The CDR3 consists of 14 residues. Germline CDR1 reads SGHRS; CDR2 reads YFSETQ. The CDR3 sequence: CASSQLDPELEQYF. Here the CDR3 DNA reads TGCGCCAGCAGCCAGCTAGATCCCGAACTCGAGCAGTACTTC.

The chain is built from TRBV28 and TRBJ1-3; a possible D gene is TRBD1 (5 bases). From germline, CDR1 is MDHEN and CDR2 SYDVKM. The CDR3 contains 14 residues. V was shortened by 8 bases and J by 0 bases, with 11 bases between the two germline ends. The CDR3: CASLTGGSGNTIYF. In DNA, the CDR3 is TGTGCCAGCCTAACGGGGGGCTCTGGAAACACCATATATTTT.

The chain joins TRBV3-1 (or the pseudogene TRBV3-2) to TRBJ1-6; TRBD1 is a possible D gene (5 bases). V was pared by 4 bases and J by 8 bases, with 6 bases between. Germline CDR1 LGHDT, CDR2 YNNKEL (reference sequence). This CDR3 is built from 12 residues. The CDR3 sequence: CASSPGYSPLHF. CDR3 DNA sequence: TGTGCCAGCAGCCCAGGGTATTCACCCCTCCACTTT.

This clone was counted once. The V call is TRBV18, the J call TRBJ2-7, with 8 positions matching TRBD1. Germline loops: CDR1 KGHSH, CDR2 LQKENI. With 4 bases clipped from V and 2 bases from J, the junction kept 4 bases outside the gene matches. The CDR3 covers 14 residues. DNA of the CDR3: TGTGCCAGCTCACTGCAGGGGGCCACCTACGAGCAGTACTTC. Translated, it gives CASSLQGATYEQYF. Complete variable domain (other parts from reference TRBV18 and TRBJ2-7): NAGVMQNPRHLVRRRGQEARLRCSPMKGHSHVYWYRQLPEEGLKFMVYLQKENIIDESGMPKERFSAEFPKEGPSILRIQQVVRGDSAAYFCASSLQGATYEQYFGPGTRLTVT.

The chain links TRBV9 to TRBJ1-3; the D is unclear. The CDR3 length is 15 residues. The germline gives CDR1 SGDLS, CDR2 YYNGEE. Trimming removed 4 bases from V and 2 bases from J, with 13 bases in between. This CDR3 reads CASSRRAGAGNTIYF. As DNA, the CDR3 is TGTGCCAGCAGCCGAAGGGCAGGCGCTGGAAACACCATATATTTT.

The chain uses TRBV5-1 and TRBJ2-6, with TRBD2 matching over 9 bases. Germline values: CDR1 SGHRS, CDR2 YFSETQ. V lost 2 bases and J lost 1; bases outside the gene matches: 7. The CDR3 runs 18 residues. The CDR3, as DNA: TGCGCCAGCAGCTTAGCGGGGGGCTCACTATCTGGGGCCAACGTCCTGACTTTC. As protein: CASSLAGGSLSGANVLTF.

The chain employs TRBV19 and TRBJ2-7; 12 nucleotides agree with TRBD2. CDR3 length: 14 residues. J gave up 7 bases and V 5 bases, and 6 bases lay outside the gene matches. Germline CDR1 and CDR2: LNHDA and SQIVND (reference sequence). Here the CDR3 DNA reads TGTGCCAGTAGTCTGACTAGCGGGAGACAAGAGCAGTACTTC. Translation gives CASSLTSGRQEQYF. The complete variable domain, with remaining parts taken from reference TRBV19 and TRBJ2-7, reads DGGITQSPKYLFRKEGQNVTLSCEQNLNHDAMYWYRQDPGQGLRLIYYSQIVNDFQKGDIAEGYSVSREKKESFPLTVTSAQKNPTAFYLCASSLTSGRQEQYFGPGTRLTVT.

This chain uses TRBV28 with TRBJ1-4; 7 bases agree with TRBD1. CDR3 length equals 15 residues. The germline V gene encodes CDR1 MDHEN and CDR2 SYDVKM. J was trimmed by 8 bases and V by 5 bases; bases with no gene match: 11. CDR3 protein: CASSLSGGQGEKLFF. Here the CDR3 DNA reads TGTGCCAGCAGTCTGTCAGGGGGGCAAGGGGAAAAACTGTTTTTT.

This sequence joins TRBV27 and TRBJ2-5; D could derive from TRBD1 or TRBD2 (9 bases each). In germline, CDR1 is MNHEY, CDR2 SMNVEV (reference sequence). CDR3 length: 20 amino acids. V lost 6 bases and J 2 bases, leaving 31 bases between the germline ends. The CDR3 DNA is TGTGCCAGCAGCCCAACAGGGGGCGCTTGGCTAGCGGGACTACAAGAGACCCAGTACTTC. Translating gives CASSPTGGAWLAGLQETQYF.

The chain links TRBV7-6 to TRBJ1-3; no definite D call. CDR1 is SGHVS and CDR2 is FNYEAQ in the germline V gene. This CDR3 has 17 amino acids. V was pared by 1 base and J by 4 bases, with 17 bases between. CDR3 loop: CASSLVSSVGAGNTIYF. DNA of the CDR3: TGTGCCAGCAGCTTAGTCTCCTCGGTGGGAGCAGGAAACACCATATATTTT.

The V and J genes are TRBV7-6 and TRBJ2-1, with TRBD2 matching 7 bases. Per germline, CDR1 SGHVS and CDR2 FNYEAQ. The length of the CDR3 is 17 residues. J lost 2 bases, V lost 1 base, and 8 bases had no gene match. The CDR3 bases are TGTGCCAGCAGCTTAGATGGAACCGGGACTACCTACAATGAGCAGTTCTTC. Its protein product is CASSLDGTGTTYNEQFF.

The CDR3 sequence is CASSFWRAYEQYF. The CDR3 DNA reads TGTGCCAGCAGCTTCTGGAGGGCCTACGAGCAGTACTTC. The chain is built from TRBV7-2 and TRBJ2-7, with D tentatively TRBD2 (6 bases). Trimming shortened V by 3 bases and J by 2 bases, and 8 bases separated the two germline ends. The CDR3 sequence is 13 residues long. Germline CDR1 reads SGHTA; CDR2 reads FQGNSA.

The gene calls are TRBV21-1 and TRBJ2-3; the table's D call of TRBD1 was not tested on the DNA. TRBV21-1 is designated a pseudogene. The CDR3 contains 15 residues. Here the CDR3 DNA reads TGTGCCAGCAGCAGGAACAGGGGCGCCGGAGATACGCAGTATTTT. The encoded protein is CASSRNRGAGDTQYF.

The chain joins TRBV27 to TRBJ1-6; 7 bases are shared with TRBD1. The J segment lost 0 bases and the V segment lost 3 bases, leaving 14 bases of the junction unmatched. The CDR3 totals 20 residues. CDR1 and CDR2 (germline): MNHEY, SMNVEV (reference sequence). The CDR3 coding sequence is TGTGCCAGCAGTTTTCGTCGCCGAGGGGGCTTAAGCTCCTATAATTCACCCCTCCACTTT. Residues: CASSFRRRGGLSSYNSPLHF.

The rearrangement links TRBV5-4 to TRBJ1-4, with D possibly TRBD1 on 6 matching bases. Between the trimmed V and J ends, which lost 4 bases and 3 bases, there was a span of 16 bases. Germline CDR1 is SGHNT and CDR2 is YYREEE (reference sequence). This CDR3 has 16 amino acids. As DNA, the CDR3 is TGTGCCAGCAGCCCGACTGGGGGCTTGGCTAATGAAAAACTGTTTTTT. Encoded protein: CASSPTGGLANEKLFF. Full variable domain (missing parts from reference TRBV5-4 and TRBJ1-4): ETGVTQSPTHLIKTRGQQVTLRCSSQSGHNTVSWYQQALGQGPQFIFQYYREEENGRGNFPPRFSGLQFPNYSSELNVNALELDDSALYLCASSPTGGLANEKLFFGSGTQLSVL.

The chain is built from TRBV6-6 and TRBJ1-3; D might be TRBD1 (6 bases). Trimming took 6 bases from V and 0 from J, leaving 6 bases between them. Germline CDR1 and CDR2: MNHNY and SVGAGI (reference sequence). The CDR3 sequence is 13 residues long. The DNA for the CDR3 is TGTGCCAGCAGACAGGGCTCTGGAAACACCATATATTTT. Translating it yields CASRQGSGNTIYF.

V and J are TRBV29-1 and TRBJ2-5; D not resolved. CDR1 SQVTM and CDR2 ANQGSEA come from the germline V gene. Trimming took 4 bases from V and 1 from J, leaving 4 bases between them. The CDR3 loop spans 11 amino acids. In nucleotides, the CDR3 is TGCAGCGTTGGGGTCCAAGAGACCCAGTACTTC. As protein: CSVGVQETQYF. Combining the CDR3 with reference TRBV29-1 and TRBJ2-5 gives the whole variable domain SAVISQKPSRDICQRGTSLTIQCQVDSQVTMMFWYRQQPGQSLTLIATANQGSEATYESGFVIDKFPISRPNLTFSTLTVSNMSPEDSSIYLCSVGVQETQYFGPGTRLLVL.

This chain links TRBV24-1 with TRBJ2-6; D gene unclear. This CDR3 has 17 residues. Trimming removed 9 bases at V and 2 bases at J, with 19 bases between. CDR1 and CDR2 from the germline V gene are KGHDR and SFDVKD. CDR3 region: CATSPGLTAPGANVLTF. CDR3 coding DNA: TGTGCCACCTCTCCCGGGCTGACCGCCCCTGGGGCCAACGTCCTGACTTTC.

This rearrangement joins TRBV27 to TRBJ2-3, with TRBD1 matching 7 bases. From germline, CDR1 is MNHEY and CDR2 SMNVEV (reference sequence). The CDR3 spans 14 residues. The J segment lost 4 bases and the V segment lost 6 bases, leaving 7 bases of the junction unmatched. Written as DNA, the CDR3 is TGTGCCAGCAGACCGGGACAGCCGGCAGATACGCAGTATTTT. It codes for CASRPGQPADTQYF.

The chain links TRBV25-1 to TRBJ1-6; the D is unclear. The germline V gene has CDR1 MGHDK and CDR2 SYGVNS. Trimming shortened V by 3 bases and J by 8 bases, and 14 bases separated the two germline ends. The CDR3 has 15 residues. The chain's CDR3 is CASSDLLTSDSPLHF. The CDR3, as DNA: TGTGCCAGCAGTGACCTCCTTACCTCGGATTCACCCCTCCACTTT.

This chain uses TRBV19 with TRBJ2-1; possibly TRBD2 for D (6 bases). Deletions cut 2 bases from V and 3 bases from J, with 8 bases between. Germline V CDR1 and CDR2: LNHDA, SQIVND (reference sequence). The CDR3 extends over 14 amino acids. Here the CDR3 DNA reads TGTGCCAGTAGTATAAGGGGAGGCTACAATGAGCAGTTCTTC. This codes for CASSIRGGYNEQFF.

This chain connects TRBV3-1 (or the pseudogene TRBV3-2) to TRBJ2-2, with D uncertain. This CDR3 comprises 15 residues. V was cut by 0 bases and J by 3 bases, with 8 bases left in between. From germline, CDR1 is LGHDT and CDR2 YNNKEL (reference sequence). The CDR3, as DNA: TGTGCCAGCAGCCAAGAGGGCAGCCACACCGGGGAGCTGTTTTTT. Amino acid sequence: CASSQEGSHTGELFF.

Of note for this clone: One end of the junction fails to match germline, which may point to a read error. The chain combines TRBV29-1 with TRBJ2-7; D remains ambiguous. CDR3 size: 12 residues. Germline V gene lookup returns CDR1 SQVTM and CDR2 ANQGSEA. CDR3 in amino acids: CSVFLGSSEQYF. The DNA of the CDR3 is TGCAGCGTCTTTCTGGGGTCCTCCGAGCAGTACTTC.

The chain uses TRBV27 and TRBJ2-3; 7 nucleotides match TRBD1. This CDR3 contains 16 residues. The ends lost 5 bases at V and 2 bases at J; junction bases unmatched: 10. Germline V gives CDR1 MNHEY, CDR2 SMNVEV (reference sequence). The CDR3 region has the DNA TGTGCCAGCAGTGTAGGGGCAGGGGGAAACACAGATACGCAGTATTTT. Its translation: CASSVGAGGNTDTQYF.

The CDR3 sequence: CASMSGGYGYTF. The CDR3 DNA is TGTGCCAGCATGTCCGGGGGCTATGGCTACACCTTC. The chain carries TRBV28 and TRBJ1-2, with D possibly being TRBD1 (5 bases). Trimming removed 7 bases at V and 4 bases at J, with 10 bases between. The CDR3 runs to 12 residues. CDR1 MDHEN and CDR2 SYDVKM come from the germline V gene.

The V and J genes are TRBV19 and TRBJ1-4; TRBD1 matches 8 bases. Germline lookup yields CDR1 LNHDA and CDR2 SQIVND (reference sequence). The V segment lost 4 bases and the J segment 1 base; nucleotides outside the gene matches: 8. The CDR3 is 17 residues long. The CDR3 DNA reads as TGTGCCAGTAGTAGCCCCGTCAGGGGGCGAACTAATGAAAAACTGTTTTTT. Translated, it gives CASSSPVRGRTNEKLFF.

The CDR3 DNA sequence: TGTGCCAGCAGCTTAATTCCAGGTTTGTCTGGAAACACCATATATTTT. This gives the protein CASSLIPGLSGNTIYF. This sequence joins TRBV11-2 and TRBJ1-3; D gene ambiguous. This CDR3 comprises 16 residues. The germline CDR1 and CDR2 sequences are SGHAT and FQNNGV. V was cut by 2 bases and J by 1 base, with 12 bases left in between.

A remark on this clone: An end of the junction does not agree with germline; a read error may underlie this. The J gene is TRBJ2-7, the V gene TRBV28, with 15 bases that match TRBD2. Germline V gene data show CDR1 as MDHEN and CDR2 as SYDVKM. The CDR3 length is 17 residues. The CDR3 sequence is CASSPDRGSGLAGGWDF. CDR3 bases: TGTGCCAGCAGTCCAGACAGGGGGTCGGGACTAGCGGGAGGTTGGGACTTC.

The J gene is TRBJ2-1, the V gene TRBV14, with TRBD2 identical over 10 bases. The CDR3 sequence is 17 residues long. From germline, CDR1 is SGHDN and CDR2 FVKESK. J lost 3 bases, V lost 0 bases, and 5 bases had no gene match. DNA of the CDR3: TGTGCCAGCAGCCAAGATCGGGTAGCGGGAGGCTACAATGAGCAGTTCTTC. It specifies CASSQDRVAGGYNEQFF. Complete variable domain (other parts from reference TRBV14 and TRBJ2-1): EAGVTQFPSHSVIEKGQTVTLRCDPISGHDNLYWYRRVMGKEIKFLLHFVKESKQDESGMPNNRFLAERTGGTYSTLKVQPAELEDSGVYFCASSQDRVAGGYNEQFFGPGTRLTVL.

This clone was detected once. This chain joins TRBV9 and TRBJ2-5, with TRBD2 as a possible D gene (6 bases). The CDR3 runs 13 residues. V shed 3 bases and J shed 9 bases, with 15 bases lying between them. Germline V gives CDR1 SGDLS, CDR2 YYNGEE. The CDR3 loop is CASSGARGKAQYF. The CDR3, as DNA: TGTGCCAGCAGCGGGGCCCGGGGGAAAGCCCAGTACTTC.